Following are 32 T cell receptor beta chains from one sample sequenced in a study of HIV-infected patients and healthy controls. TCRdb ran MiXCR on the 5' RACE reads and lists one entry per CDR3 protein. There are around 18,000 distinct CDR3 sequences in the sample; about 15% occur only once, and around 24% lies in the top ten. Specimen: CD8+ T cells from blood. The receptors here all came from a human donor in good health.

This clonotype was seen at least ten times. The chain combines TRBV19 with TRBJ2-3; 11 bases are a match to TRBD2. CDR3 size: 15 residues. Unmatched junction bases numbered 6, after V lost 4 bases and J lost 6 bases. From germline, CDR1 is LNHDA and CDR2 SQIVND (reference sequence). CDR3 sequence reads: CASSNLLAGGDTQYF. The CDR3, as DNA: TGTGCCAGTAGTAATCTTCTAGCGGGGGGTGATACGCAGTATTTT.

This clonotype was observed at least ten times. The chain recombines TRBV27 with TRBJ2-6; D unresolved. Per germline, CDR1 MNHEY and CDR2 SMNVEV (reference sequence). Trimming pared 4 bases from V and 0 bases from J, leaving 7 bases between. The CDR3 is 15 amino acids. In DNA, the CDR3 is TGTGCCAGCAGTTCCTCTCCCTCTGGGGCCAACGTCCTGACTTTC. Protein: CASSSSPSGANVLTF.

This clonotype occurred many times. The chain is built from TRBV12-5 and TRBJ1-5; D call uncertain. Germline CDR1 LGHNT, CDR2 FRNRAP. CDR3 length: 18 residues. Trimming pared 0 bases from V and 5 bases from J, leaving 20 bases between. The DNA of the CDR3 is TGTGCTAGTGGTTTGGTACCCCACTACCCCGAGGTGGATCAGCCCCAGCATTTT. Its protein is CASGLVPHYPEVDQPQHF.

In its sample, this clonotype was seen many times. The chain recombines TRBV7-6 with TRBJ2-3; 9 bases align to TRBD1. Germline values: CDR1 SGHVS, CDR2 FNYEAQ. V dropped 4 bases and J dropped 3; count of bases not matched to a gene: 5. The CDR3 length is 15 residues. CDR3 in DNA: TGTGCCAGCAGCTCCCGGACAGGGGTGACAGATACGCAGTATTTT. The encoded protein is CASSSRTGVTDTQYF.

This clonotype was counted ten times or more. The chain uses TRBV20-1 and TRBJ2-1; 8 bases line up with TRBD2. The CDR3 extends over 15 amino acids. The ends lost 0 bases at V and 8 bases at J; junction bases unmatched: 9. CDR1 is DFQATT and CDR2 is SNEGSKA in the germline V gene (reference sequence). The CDR3: CSARDGGRGGDEQFF. The CDR3 DNA follows: TGCAGTGCTAGAGATGGTGGCCGGGGGGGCGATGAGCAGTTCTTC.

This clonotype was counted a few times. V gene TRBV5-4 combines with J gene TRBJ1-2; tentatively, D is TRBD1 (6 bases). V dropped 5 bases and J dropped 2 bases, with 10 bases sitting between them. Germline V gene data show CDR1 as SGHNT and CDR2 as YYREEE (reference sequence). The CDR3 has 13 amino acids. Here the CDR3 reads CASRTQGNYGYTF. CDR3 sequence (DNA): TGTGCCAGCAGAACACAGGGAAACTATGGCTACACCTTC.

The rearrangement links TRBV4-3 to TRBJ2-5, with D hard to call. V lost 3 bases and J 7 bases, leaving 15 bases between the germline ends. Germline assignment: CDR1 LGHNA and CDR2 YSLEER. CDR3 length: 14 residues. The CDR3 loop is CASSHEDEVGTQYF. Written as DNA, the CDR3 is TGCGCCAGCAGCCACGAGGACGAGGTTGGGACCCAGTACTTC.

This clonotype was seen ten or more times. The chain carries TRBV6-5 and TRBJ2-1; the D gene could be TRBD1 or TRBD2 (5 bases each). CDR1 MNHEY and CDR2 SVGAGI come from the germline V gene. The V and J ends lost 3 bases and 8 bases respectively, with 14 bases between them. The CDR3 covers 14 residues. CDR3 sequence (DNA): TGTGCCAGCAGTTATGGGGGAGAATCTGATGAGCAGTTCTTC. Protein product: CASSYGGESDEQFF.

The sample holds a few counts of this clonotype. V gene TRBV12-3 or TRBV12-4 combines with J gene TRBJ1-6; 10 nucleotides match TRBD1. V lost 7 bases, J lost 10 bases, and 7 bases stayed unmatched. The CDR3 sequence is 14 residues long. The CDR3 sequence: CASTPGTGVSPLHF. The CDR3 region has the DNA TGTGCCAGCACCCCCGGGACAGGGGTATCACCCCTCCACTTT.

Many counts were recorded for this clonotype. The chain has TRBV7-6 and TRBJ2-7; 7 nucleotides agree with TRBD1. The CDR3 length is 14 residues. CDR1 is SGHVS and CDR2 is FNYEAQ in the germline V gene. Trimming removed 4 bases from V and 3 bases from J; junction bases left unmatched: 6. CDR3 nucleotides: TGTGCCAGCAGCTCCACAGGGGCGGTCTACGAGCAGTACTTC. It translates to CASSSTGAVYEQYF.

Sample share makes this clonotype large. The chain is built from TRBV28 and TRBJ1-1; D unresolved. From germline, CDR1 is MDHEN and CDR2 SYDVKM. The length of the CDR3 is 14 residues. Trimming took 5 bases from V and 1 from J, leaving 11 bases between them. CDR3 protein: CASSLHRENTEAFF. DNA of the CDR3: TGTGCCAGCAGTCTCCACCGGGAGAACACTGAAGCTTTCTTT.

This clonotype appeared a few times. The chain has TRBV6-6 and TRBJ2-2; D is ambiguous. Germline assignment: CDR1 MNHNY and CDR2 SVGAGI (reference sequence). The CDR3 has 14 amino acids. Trimming removed 2 bases at V and 4 bases at J, with 8 bases between. The CDR3 DNA reads TGTGCCAGCAGTTACACACTGGGCACCGGGGAGCTGTTTTTT. Its translation: CASSYTLGTGELFF.

This clonotype was counted ten times or more. This chain connects TRBV5-1 to TRBJ1-1, with D uncertain. Per the germline V gene, CDR1 is SGHRS and CDR2 is YFSETQ. V was shortened by 3 bases and J by 1 base, with 4 bases between the two germline ends. The CDR3 has 12 residues. CDR3 region: CASSSGNTEAFF. The CDR3 DNA reads TGCGCCAGCAGCTCAGGGAACACTGAAGCTTTCTTT.

The chain combines TRBV7-2 with TRBJ2-2, with D perhaps matching TRBD1 (6 bases). Germline V CDR1 and CDR2: SGHTA, FQGNSA. V shed 5 bases and J shed 3 bases, with 16 bases lying between them. The CDR3 runs 16 residues. CDR3 DNA sequence: TGTGCCAGCAGCGACTACCGGGACATGTACACCGGGGAGCTGTTTTTT. Protein sequence: CASSDYRDMYTGELFF.

This clonotype has ten or more counts. The CDR3 DNA is TGTGCCACCTTCGGACTAGCGGGGTGGGATGAGCAGTTCTTC. Its protein product is CATFGLAGWDEQFF. This chain links TRBV7-9 with TRBJ2-1; 12 positions agree with TRBD2. This CDR3 is built from 14 residues. Germline trimming cut 10 bases from V and 8 bases from J; bases unmatched to any gene: 9. CDR1 SEHNR and CDR2 FQNEAQ come from the germline V gene (reference sequence).

This clonotype was seen repeatedly, ten times or more. This chain uses TRBV20-1 with TRBJ2-7; 8 positions agree with TRBD1. V trimming: 4 bases; J trimming: 5 bases; junction bases outside the gene matches: 10. This CDR3 is built from 14 residues. Germline values: CDR1 DFQATT, CDR2 SNEGSKA (reference sequence). CDR3 loop: CSATGDRGGNEQYF. CDR3 nucleotide sequence: TGCAGTGCTACAGGTGACAGGGGCGGCAACGAGCAGTACTTC.

The chain has TRBV13 and TRBJ2-1, with 11 bases matching TRBD2. The germline V gene encodes CDR1 PRHDT and CDR2 FYEKMQ (reference sequence). The CDR3 consists of 16 residues. J was trimmed by 10 bases and V by 1 base; bases with no gene match: 9. CDR3 amino acids: CASSLDVAGGPREQFF. In DNA form, the CDR3 reads TGTGCCAGCAGCTTAGACGTAGCGGGGGGGCCCAGGGAGCAGTTCTTC.

CDR3 residues: CASSSGMSYAGELFF. The CDR3 region has the DNA TGCGCCAGCAGCTCGGGGATGAGTTACGCCGGGGAGCTGTTTTTT. The gene calls are TRBV5-1 and TRBJ2-2; D might be TRBD2 (5 bases). V lost 3 bases to trimming and J lost 6 bases, with 15 bases between them. Germline V CDR1 and CDR2: SGHRS, YFSETQ. The CDR3 runs 15 residues.

This clonotype was seen ten or more times. This rearrangement joins TRBV7-2 to TRBJ1-1; D unclear. V lost 5 bases, J lost 8 bases, and 9 bases lay in between. Per germline, CDR1 SGHTA and CDR2 FQGNSA. The CDR3 covers 11 residues. The CDR3 protein is CASSPLREAFF. CDR3 DNA: TGTGCCAGCAGCCCTCTCCGGGAAGCTTTCTTT.

A few counts support this clonotype. This chain joins TRBV6-1 and TRBJ1-2; the D is unclear. The germline V and J ends were trimmed by 7 bases and 4 bases, with 13 bases remaining between them. The CDR3 has 13 residues. Germline CDR1 MNHNS, CDR2 SASEGT. CDR3 amino acids: CASITMVPYGYTF. CDR3 DNA: TGTGCCAGCATTACGATGGTGCCCTATGGCTACACCTTC.

This clonotype was observed many times. The chain combines TRBV28 with TRBJ1-3, with 7 bases matching TRBD1. V was clipped by 5 bases and J by 4 bases; unmatched bases: 8. This CDR3 spans 15 amino acids. Germline-derived CDR1 and CDR2 are MDHEN and SYDVKM. CDR3 sequence reads: CASSHRGPLGNTIYF. Written as DNA, the CDR3 is TGTGCCAGCAGTCACAGGGGACCCCTGGGAAACACCATATATTTT.

In this sample, this clonotype turned up many times. V usage is TRBV18 and J usage is TRBJ2-7, with a weak D call TRBD2 (6 bases). CDR3 length equals 14 residues. Trimming pared 6 bases from V and 3 bases from J, leaving 15 bases between. The V gene's germline CDR1 is KGHSH and CDR2 LQKENI. The CDR3 protein is CASSGGTASYEQYF. CDR3 in DNA: TGTGCCAGCTCCGGCGGGACGGCGAGCTACGAGCAGTACTTC.

This clonotype turned up a few times. The rearrangement links TRBV2 to TRBJ2-1; 15 bases map to TRBD2. V was clipped by 6 bases and J by 8 bases; unmatched bases: 8. Germline-derived CDR1 and CDR2 are SNHLY and FYNNEI. The CDR3 is 16 residues long. CDR3 coding DNA: TGTGCCAGCAGGGAGAGGACTAGCGGGGGGGGGGATGAGCAGTTCTTC. Its protein product is CASRERTSGGGDEQFF.

The V gene is TRBV4-3, the J gene TRBJ2-5; no clear D gene. This CDR3 is built from 15 residues. Germline-derived CDR1 and CDR2 are LGHNA and YSLEER. Trimming took off 4 bases at V and 4 bases at J, with 16 bases between the two ends. CDR3 region: CASSLNIGWGETQYF. DNA for the CDR3: TGCGCCAGCAGCCTAAATATCGGGTGGGGAGAGACCCAGTACTTC.

This clonotype was recorded many times. The chain recombines TRBV2 with TRBJ2-2; TRBD1 matches at 8 bases. V trimming: 6 bases; J trimming: 1 base; junction bases outside the gene matches: 4. The CDR3 has 15 amino acids. Germline lookup yields CDR1 SNHLY and CDR2 FYNNEI. In nucleotides, the CDR3 is TGTGCCAGCAGGACCGGGACAGGGAACACCGGGGAGCTGTTTTTT. It is translated as CASRTGTGNTGELFF.

The rearrangement joins TRBV29-1 to TRBJ2-1, with D hard to call. CDR1 and CDR2 from the germline V gene are SQVTM and ANQGSEA. The CDR3 length is 11 residues. Trimming removed 5 bases from V and 4 bases from J, with 6 bases in between. The CDR3 DNA reads as TGCAGCGTTCCAGAGTACAATGAGCAGTTCTTC. This codes for CSVPEYNEQFF.

The table lists this clonotype with a few counts. V and J are TRBV4-3 and TRBJ2-5, with 10 bases aligning to TRBD2. The CDR3 is 19 amino acids. Trimming removed 3 bases from V and 7 bases from J; junction bases left unmatched: 20. Germline CDR1 is LGHNA and CDR2 is YSLEER. The CDR3 nucleotides read TGCGCCAGCAGCCAGAACCCGGGACTAGCGTTGTCCGACTCCGGGACCCAGTACTTC. It translates to CASSQNPGLALSDSGTQYF.

The genes are TRBV4-3 and TRBJ2-1; possibly TRBD2 for D (7 bases). The CDR3 runs 16 residues. V lost 5 bases to trimming and J lost 4 bases, with 18 bases between them. Germline values: CDR1 LGHNA, CDR2 YSLEER. The CDR3 DNA sequence: TGCGCCAGCAGCTCCCAAGGGGGGGCGTTTTACAATGAGCAGTTCTTC. It is translated as CASSSQGGAFYNEQFF.

This clonotype was counted ten times or more. This sequence joins TRBV11-3 and TRBJ2-5, with D possibly matching TRBD1 (5 bases). CDR1 and CDR2 (germline): SGHNT, YENEEA. The V end lost 4 bases, the J end lost 1 base, and 10 bases lay between the germline ends. CDR3 length equals 14 residues. CDR3 in DNA: TGTGCCAGCAGCTCAAAAGACAGCCAAGAGACCCAGTACTTC. Encoded protein: CASSSKDSQETQYF.

This clonotype showed up many times. The CDR3 loop reads CASSLSTGNTGELFF. CDR3 DNA sequence: TGCGCCAGCAGCCTCTCTACAGGGAACACCGGGGAGCTGTTTTTT. This rearrangement joins TRBV4-3 to TRBJ2-2; weak D call: TRBD1 (5 bases). Germline values: CDR1 LGHNA, CDR2 YSLEER. The CDR3 length is 15 residues. The V gene lost 4 bases and the J gene lost 1 base, with 10 bases spanning the gap.

This clonotype was found a few times. V is TRBV6-2 or TRBV6-3 and J is TRBJ2-2; 9 nucleotides agree with TRBD1. The CDR3 sequence is 15 residues long. Germline V gives CDR1 MNHEY, CDR2 SVGEGT. J gave up 4 bases and V 6 bases, and 6 bases lay outside the gene matches. Written as DNA, the CDR3 is TGTGCCAGCAGGCTGGGACAGGGCTTCACCGGGGAGCTGTTTTTT. Translating it yields CASRLGQGFTGELFF.

This clonotype came up many times. The chain has TRBV6-2 or TRBV6-3 and TRBJ1-2; possible D gene TRBD1, 5 bases. Germline CDR1 MNHEY, CDR2 SVGEGT. V was clipped by 6 bases and J by 4 bases, with 15 bases between them. The CDR3 totals 14 residues. CDR3 protein: CASRIQGPRYGYTF. The DNA of the CDR3 is TGTGCCAGCAGGATCCAGGGTCCTCGCTATGGCTACACCTTC.